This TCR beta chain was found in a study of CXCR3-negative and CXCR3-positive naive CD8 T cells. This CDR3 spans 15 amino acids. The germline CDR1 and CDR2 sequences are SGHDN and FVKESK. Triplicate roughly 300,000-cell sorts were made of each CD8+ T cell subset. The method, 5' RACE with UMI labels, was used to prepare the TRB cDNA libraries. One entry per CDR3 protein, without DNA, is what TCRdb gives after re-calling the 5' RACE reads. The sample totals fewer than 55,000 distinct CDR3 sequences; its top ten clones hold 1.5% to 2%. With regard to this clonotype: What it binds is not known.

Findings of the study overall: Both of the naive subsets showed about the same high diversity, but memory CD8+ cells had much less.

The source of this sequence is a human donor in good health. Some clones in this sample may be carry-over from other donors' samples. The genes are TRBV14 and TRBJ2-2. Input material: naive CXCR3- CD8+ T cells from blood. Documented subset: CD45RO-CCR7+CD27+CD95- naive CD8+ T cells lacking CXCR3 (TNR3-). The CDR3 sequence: CASSQDGSDEGELFF.